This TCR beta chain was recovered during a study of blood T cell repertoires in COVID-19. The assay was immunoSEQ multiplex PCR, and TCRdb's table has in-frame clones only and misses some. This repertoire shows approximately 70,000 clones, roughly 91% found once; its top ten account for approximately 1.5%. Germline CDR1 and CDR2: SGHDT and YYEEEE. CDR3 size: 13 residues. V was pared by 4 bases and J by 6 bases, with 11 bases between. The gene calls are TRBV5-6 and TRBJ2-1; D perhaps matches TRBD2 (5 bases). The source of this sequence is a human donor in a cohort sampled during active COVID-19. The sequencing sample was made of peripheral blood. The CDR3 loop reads CASSPWAGNEQFF. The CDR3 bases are TGTGCCAGCAGCCCGTGGGCGGGCAATGAGCAGTTCTTC.